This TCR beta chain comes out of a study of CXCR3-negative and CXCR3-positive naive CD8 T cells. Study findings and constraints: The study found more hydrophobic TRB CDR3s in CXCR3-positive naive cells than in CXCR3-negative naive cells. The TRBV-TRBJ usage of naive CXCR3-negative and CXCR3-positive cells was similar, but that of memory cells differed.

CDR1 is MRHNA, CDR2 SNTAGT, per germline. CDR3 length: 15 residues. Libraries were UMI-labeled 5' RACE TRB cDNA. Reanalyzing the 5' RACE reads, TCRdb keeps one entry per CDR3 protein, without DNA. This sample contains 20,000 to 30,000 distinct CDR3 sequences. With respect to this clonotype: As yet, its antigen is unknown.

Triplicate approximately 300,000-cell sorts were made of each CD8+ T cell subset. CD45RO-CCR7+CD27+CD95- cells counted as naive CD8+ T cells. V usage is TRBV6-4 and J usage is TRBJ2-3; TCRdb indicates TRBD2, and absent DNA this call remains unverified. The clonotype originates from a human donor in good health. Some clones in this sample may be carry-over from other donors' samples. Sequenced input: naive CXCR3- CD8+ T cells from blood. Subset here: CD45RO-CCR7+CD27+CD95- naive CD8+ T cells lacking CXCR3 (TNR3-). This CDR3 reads CASSRTSGSPDTQYF.